The 2 T cell receptor beta chains below were found in one sample sequenced in a study of chemoradiotherapy in HPV16-positive cancers. Sequencing used immunoSEQ multiplex PCR; TCRdb keeps in-frame clones, though not all of them. This sample has approximately 2,100 clones, with about 85% found just once. Sequences were derived from tumor tissue, sampled from a patient who underwent chemoradiotherapy. The receptors originated from a human donor with HPV-associated anogenital cancer.

The V and J genes are TRBV5-1 and TRBJ1-2; perhaps TRBD1 as D (5 bases). The CDR3 has 12 residues. CDR1 and CDR2 (germline): SGHRS, YFSETQ. Trimming took 5 bases from V and 8 from J, leaving 13 bases between them. The CDR3 coding sequence is TGCGCCAGCAGTGCCCAGGGAAAGGGCTACACCTTC. It yields the protein CASSAQGKGYTF.

DNA of the CDR3: TGTGCCAGTAGTATTCCGACAGGCTCAAACACTGAAGCTTTCTTT. Its translation is CASSIPTGSNTEAFF. The chain couples TRBV19 to TRBJ1-1; perhaps TRBD1 as D (6 bases). V lost 3 bases to trimming and J lost 2 bases, with 13 bases between them. There are 15 residues in the CDR3. Germline V gene data show CDR1 as LNHDA and CDR2 as SQIVND (reference sequence).